This entry concerns a single TCR beta chain. Its antigen is unidentified. This entry comes from a study of T cell responses to AZD1222 COVID-19 vaccine. Study-wide background: Pooling of second doses given at about 4 or about 12 weeks was done. Whole-study findings and limits: Baseline serology detected seropositivity in only 5 or 6 AZD1222 recipients. Females made up more of the donors, who were largely white British, and clonal diversity may have come out too low.

Germline values: CDR1 MDHEN, CDR2 SYDVKM. V lost 1 base and J 4 bases, leaving 5 bases between the germline ends. This CDR3 comprises 12 residues. Assay used: immunoSEQ multiplex PCR; TCRdb lists only in-frame clones, some missing. The sample has more than 140,000 clones; 88% are singletons. J is TRBJ2-7 and V is TRBV28; unclear D gene. This receptor was identified in an adult in good health. Sequencing was performed on peripheral blood, taken on day 0 of AZD1222 vaccination. CDR3 sequence (DNA): TGTGCCAGCAGTTTATACGGTTACGAGCAGTACTTC. It encodes CASSLYGYEQYF.